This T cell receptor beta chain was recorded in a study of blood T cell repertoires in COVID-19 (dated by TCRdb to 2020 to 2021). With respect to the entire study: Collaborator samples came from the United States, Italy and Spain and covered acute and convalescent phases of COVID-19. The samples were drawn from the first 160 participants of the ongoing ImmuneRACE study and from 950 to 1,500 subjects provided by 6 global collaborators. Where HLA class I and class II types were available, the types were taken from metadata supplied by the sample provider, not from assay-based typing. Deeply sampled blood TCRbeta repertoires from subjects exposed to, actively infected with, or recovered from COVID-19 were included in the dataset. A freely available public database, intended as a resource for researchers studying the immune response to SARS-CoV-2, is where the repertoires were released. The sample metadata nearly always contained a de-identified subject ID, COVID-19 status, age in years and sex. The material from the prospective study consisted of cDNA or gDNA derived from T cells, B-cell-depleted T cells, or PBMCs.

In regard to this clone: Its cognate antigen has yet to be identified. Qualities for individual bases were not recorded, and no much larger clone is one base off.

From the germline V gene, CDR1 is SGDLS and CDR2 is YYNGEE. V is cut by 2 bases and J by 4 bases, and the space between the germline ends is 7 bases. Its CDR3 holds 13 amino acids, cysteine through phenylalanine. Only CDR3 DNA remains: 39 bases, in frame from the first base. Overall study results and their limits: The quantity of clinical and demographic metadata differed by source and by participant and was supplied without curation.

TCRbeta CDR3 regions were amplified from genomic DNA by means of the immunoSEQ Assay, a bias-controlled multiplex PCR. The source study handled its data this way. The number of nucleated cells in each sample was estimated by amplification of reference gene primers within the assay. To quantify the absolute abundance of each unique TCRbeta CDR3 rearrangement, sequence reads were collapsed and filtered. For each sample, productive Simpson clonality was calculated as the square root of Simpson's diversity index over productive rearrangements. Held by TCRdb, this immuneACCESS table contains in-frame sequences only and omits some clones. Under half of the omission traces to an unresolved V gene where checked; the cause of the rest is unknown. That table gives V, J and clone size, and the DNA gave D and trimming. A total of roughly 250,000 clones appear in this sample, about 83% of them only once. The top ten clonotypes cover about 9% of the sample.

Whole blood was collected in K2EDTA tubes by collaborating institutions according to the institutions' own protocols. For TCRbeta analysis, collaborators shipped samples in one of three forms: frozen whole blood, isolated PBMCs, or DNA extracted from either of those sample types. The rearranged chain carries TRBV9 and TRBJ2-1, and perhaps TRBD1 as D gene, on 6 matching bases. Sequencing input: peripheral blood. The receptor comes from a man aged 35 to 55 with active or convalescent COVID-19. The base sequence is TGTGCCAGCAGCGTCGGACAGTACAATGAGCAGTTCTTC. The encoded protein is CASSVGQYNEQFF.